The 12 T cell receptor beta chains listed next were all sequenced from one sample in a study of T cells in women clearing cervical HPV infection. TCRdb keeps only in-frame clones here, not all; method: immunoSEQ multiplex PCR. The listing contains tens of thousands of clones. Sample: blood buffy coat. The source of these receptors is a woman between 18 and 70 years old with a cervical HPV16 infection that either progressed to CIN3+ or cleared (not recorded which).

To note about this clone: The read gets to within 3 residues of the CDR3 end, and the germline J gene fills in the rest. The chain joins TRBV20-1 to TRBJ2-3; 12 bases are a match to TRBD2. The V gene end was trimmed by 4 bases and the J gene end by 2 bases; junction bases not matched to a gene: 4. CDR3 length: 15 residues. CDR1 is DFQATT, CDR2 SNEGSKA, per germline (reference sequence). The CDR3 bases that were read are TGCAGTGCTAAACTAGCGGGGGGTTCCACAGATACG. This codes for CSAKLAGGSTDT. The whole CDR3 sequence is CSAKLAGGSTDTQYF.

As for this clone: The read comes to an end 3 residues before the CDR3 does, leaving the germline J gene to fill in the end. The chain has TRBV19 and TRBJ1-2, with unresolved D. CDR1 and CDR2 (germline): LNHDA, SQIVND (reference sequence). The V and J ends lost 2 bases and 6 bases respectively, with 10 bases between them. The CDR3 totals 13 residues. CDR3 DNA (partial): TGTGCCAGTAGTATAAAGCTCCTGAATGGC. It translates to CASSIKLLNG. The complete CDR3 protein is CASSIKLLNGYTF.

As for this clone: With the read ending 3 residues before the CDR3 end, the germline J gene is used to fill in that end. J is TRBJ2-4 and V is TRBV12-3 or TRBV12-4; 12 nucleotides line up with TRBD2. The CDR3 runs to 14 residues. Trimming at V came to 4 bases and at J to 8 bases, leaving 3 bases not matched to a gene. The CDR3 DNA, read in part, is TGTGCCAGCAGTTCTAGCGGGGGGGCCGACATT. Translated, it gives CASSSSGGADI. The full CDR3 protein is CASSSSGGADIQYF.

With regard to this clone: The read finishes 3 residues shy of the CDR3 end, and the germline J gene is used to complete it. This sequence joins TRBV10-3 and TRBJ1-2, with no clear D. The V gene lost 2 bases and the J gene lost 7 bases, with 8 bases spanning the gap. Germline CDR1 and CDR2: ENHRY and SYGVKD. There are 12 residues in the CDR3. This chain's CDR3 is CAISEPEGGYTF. The CDR3 DNA, read in part, is TGTGCCATCAGTGAGCCCGAGGGTGGC.

As for this clone: The CDR3 is cut off 3 residues early in the read; its end comes from the germline J gene. The V and J genes are TRBV2 and TRBJ1-2; 7 nucleotides align to TRBD1. CDR3 length: 13 residues. Germline V gives CDR1 SNHLY, CDR2 FYNNEI. J lost 3 bases, V lost 8 bases, and 6 bases had no gene match. Partial CDR3 DNA: TGTGCCAGCTGGGGCAGGGGGGACTATGGC. Amino acid sequence: CASWGRGDYG. The full CDR3 reads CASWGRGDYGYTF.

As for this clone: The sequence runs out 3 residues before the end of the CDR3; the remainder is reconstructed from the germline J gene. The chain recombines TRBV19 with TRBJ2-3; 11 positions agree with TRBD1. CDR3 length: 14 amino acids. The germline gives CDR1 LNHDA, CDR2 SQIVND (reference sequence). J lost 4 bases, V lost 10 bases, and 7 bases had no gene match. The covered CDR3 bases are TGTGCCACGGGCCCGGGACAGGGGGCAGATACG. Protein product: CATGPGQGADT. The CDR3, in full, reads CATGPGQGADTQYF.

Comments on this clone: The read ends 3 residues early relative to the CDR3; the germline J gene fills the gap. The chain links TRBV12-3 or TRBV12-4 to TRBJ2-7; D perhaps matches TRBD1 (6 bases). The V end was cut by 6 bases, the J end by 2 bases, with 11 bases between. The CDR3 covers 13 residues. Partial CDR3 DNA: TGTGCCAGCAGGATGGACAGTGCCTACGAG. The encoded protein is CASRMDSAYE. The whole CDR3 protein is CASRMDSAYEQYF.

Remarks on this clone: Sequencing ends 3 residues short of the CDR3 end; the germline J gene provides the rest. The chain joins TRBV7-9 to TRBJ1-3; 7 positions agree with TRBD1. J gave up 4 bases and V 5 bases, and 8 bases lay outside the gene matches. CDR3 length: 15 residues. Looked up from germline, CDR1 is SEHNR and CDR2 is FQNEAQ (reference sequence). The CDR3 sequence: CASSTRGASGNTIYF. The covered CDR3 bases are TGTGCCAGCAGCACCAGGGGGGCTTCGGGAAACACC.

On this clone itself: The read terminates 3 residues ahead of where the CDR3 ends, so the germline J gene completes it. The chain couples TRBV7-7 to TRBJ2-3; TRBD1 might be the D (5 bases). Germline V gives CDR1 SSHAT, CDR2 FNYEAQ (reference sequence). V lost 1 base to trimming and J lost 4 bases, with 9 bases between them. CDR3 length equals 14 residues. The CDR3 DNA, read in part, is TGTGCCAGCAGCTTAGAGGCAGGGCCAGATACG. It is translated as CASSLEAGPDT. The complete CDR3 protein is CASSLEAGPDTQYF.

Details on this clone: With the read ending 3 residues before the CDR3 end, the germline J gene is used to fill in that end. The chain has TRBV2 and TRBJ1-5; 7 nucleotides align to TRBD1. The germline CDR1 and CDR2 sequences are SNHLY and FYNNEI. V lost 6 bases to trimming and J lost 0 bases; unmatched junction nucleotides: 14. This CDR3 has 18 amino acids. Here the CDR3 reads CASSVLTTQGDSNQPQHF. The CDR3 bases that were read are TGTGCCAGCAGCGTTCTCACTACGCAGGGGGATAGCAATCAGCCC.

As concerns this clone: The CDR3 end lies 3 residues beyond the end of the read and is filled in from the germline J gene. This chain uses TRBV20-1 with TRBJ2-5; 12 bases map to TRBD2. CDR1 DFQATT and CDR2 SNEGSKA come from the germline V gene (reference sequence). The CDR3 has 13 residues. V was clipped by 7 bases and J by 5 bases; unmatched bases: 5. The covered CDR3 bases are TGCAGTGTTGGCGGACTAGCGGGGGAGACC. Translating it yields CSVGGLAGET. The CDR3 as a whole reads CSVGGLAGETQYF.

On this clone: The read falls 3 residues short of the CDR3 end, and the missing part is taken from the germline J gene. The rearrangement links TRBV6-1 to TRBJ2-1; 8 nucleotides line up with TRBD1. This CDR3 is built from 16 residues. CDR1 is MNHNS and CDR2 is SASEGT in the germline V gene. Trimming cost V 2 bases and J 8 bases; bases outside gene matches: 11. CDR3 in amino acids: CASSEFASAGGDEQFF. CDR3 DNA, as far as it was read: TGTGCCAGCAGTGAATTTGCTTCGGCAGGGGGCGATGAG.